One sample yielded the 29 T cell receptor beta chains listed below, sequenced in a study of T cells in Graves' hyperthyroidism and ophthalmopathy. RNA transcripts yielded amplified TCR beta CDR3 regions. The primer set for the first-round RT-PCR of the TCR CDR3 was HTBI. TCRdb reanalysed the multiplex PCR reads using MiXCR and keeps one entry per CDR3 protein. The sample carries about 600,000 distinct CDR3 sequences, roughly 15% recorded once. Sequencing used blood. The receptors shown here come from a woman aged 50 to 65 with Graves' ophthalmopathy.

This clonotype was seen a handful of times. The CDR3 loop reads CASSFLSGELFF. The DNA for the CDR3 is TGTGCCAGCAGCTTTCTCTCCGGGGAGCTGTTTTTT. The chain couples TRBV7-8 to TRBJ2-2, with D unclear. Germline V gives CDR1 SGHVS, CDR2 FQNEAQ. The CDR3 runs 12 residues. Trimming left V 3 bases short and J 6 bases short, with 5 bases between.

This chain links TRBV9 with TRBJ1-1, with D perhaps matching TRBD1 (5 bases). The CDR3 runs 18 residues. In germline, CDR1 is SGDLS, CDR2 YYNGEE. The V end was cut by 3 bases, the J end by 1 base, with 22 bases between. CDR3 DNA: TGTGCCAGCAGCGATAGGTACGGCTCGGGGACGGGGAACACTGAAGCTTTCTTT. Translation: CASSDRYGSGTGNTEAFF.

This clonotype was found many times. This chain joins TRBV5-1 and TRBJ1-3, with D tentatively TRBD1 (5 bases). With 0 bases removed from V and 1 base from J, the gap between germline ends came to 11 bases. The CDR3 runs 16 residues. Germline loops: CDR1 SGHRS, CDR2 YFSETQ. The CDR3 bases are TGCGCCAGCAGCTTGGCCTTGGCAGGGTCTGGAAACACCATATATTTT. Translated: CASSLALAGSGNTIYF. The full variable domain, with the rest looked up from reference TRBV5-1 and TRBJ1-3, is KAGVTQTPRYLIKTRGQQVTLSCSPISGHRSVSWYQQTPGQGLQFLFEYFSETQRNKGNFPGRFSGRQFSNSRSEMNVSTLELGDSALYLCASSLALAGSGNTIYFGEGSWLTVV.

This clonotype was counted ten times or more. The chain carries TRBV20-1 and TRBJ1-1; D gene uncertain. This CDR3 has 14 amino acids. V was trimmed by 5 bases and J by 0 bases, leaving 13 bases between them. From germline, CDR1 is DFQATT and CDR2 SNEGSKA (reference sequence). Here the CDR3 DNA reads TGCAGTGCTTTAAGAACCCTAATGAACACTGAAGCTTTCTTT. It is translated as CSALRTLMNTEAFF.

This clonotype was seen at least ten times. This rearrangement joins TRBV15 to TRBJ2-7; 8 bases align to TRBD1. The ends lost 8 bases at V and 6 bases at J; junction bases unmatched: 21. Germline V CDR1 and CDR2: LNHNV, YYDKDF (reference sequence). This CDR3 has 17 amino acids. CDR3: CATENVPLPGGLGEQYF. The CDR3 coding sequence is TGTGCCACCGAAAACGTACCCCTCCCAGGGGGCTTAGGCGAGCAGTACTTC.

This clonotype was counted ten times or more. CDR3 DNA sequence: TGTGCCAGCAGTTTTGGGGGAGCCAAAAACATTCAGTACTTC. Protein sequence: CASSFGGAKNIQYF. This rearrangement joins TRBV12-3 or TRBV12-4 to TRBJ2-4; the D call may be TRBD1 or TRBD2 (5 bases each). This CDR3 contains 14 residues. Trimming left V 3 bases short and J 0 bases short, with 6 bases between.

The J gene is TRBJ1-1, the V gene TRBV10-3, with no clear D. In germline, CDR1 is ENHRY, CDR2 SYGVKD. The CDR3 has 13 residues. Trimming cost V 5 bases and J 0 bases, with 7 bases left between them. The CDR3 DNA reads as TGTGCCATCAGTACCTCTATGAACACTGAAGCTTTCTTT. Amino acids: CAISTSMNTEAFF.

This clonotype was counted ten times or more. V is TRBV9 and J is TRBJ2-1, with 13 nucleotides matching TRBD2. Germline V gene lookup returns CDR1 SGDLS and CDR2 YYNGEE. J gave up 10 bases and V 2 bases, and 6 bases lay outside the gene matches. This CDR3 contains 15 residues. CDR3 in DNA: TGTGCCAGCAGCGTCGGGACTAGCGGGACGGGGGAGCAGTTCTTC. Translated: CASSVGTSGTGEQFF.

This clonotype appeared many times. The chain links TRBV5-1 to TRBJ2-3; weak D call: TRBD2 (5 bases). V was pared by 2 bases and J by 2 bases, with 12 bases between. Germline loops: CDR1 SGHRS, CDR2 YFSETQ. CDR3 length: 15 residues. CDR3 sequence (DNA): TGCGCCAGCAGCTTCCGTGAGGGATTCACAGATACGCAGTATTTT. This encodes CASSFREGFTDTQYF.

This clonotype was counted at least ten times. V and J are TRBV7-2 and TRBJ2-7; TRBD2 matches 11 bases. The CDR3 is made up of 14 amino acids. Germline CDR1 and CDR2: SGHTA and FQGNSA. The V segment lost 4 bases and the J segment 3 bases; nucleotides outside the gene matches: 2. CDR3 sequence: CASSWGLADYEQYF. In DNA, the CDR3 is TGTGCCAGCAGCTGGGGACTAGCGGACTACGAGCAGTACTTC.

In this sample, this clonotype turned up a few times. The chain couples TRBV9 to TRBJ2-1, with 10 bases aligning to TRBD2. The trim removed 4 bases at V and 8 bases at J, leaving 12 bases unmatched. The CDR3 spans 16 residues. CDR1 is SGDLS, CDR2 YYNGEE, per germline. CDR3: CASSPISGRGSDEQFF. The CDR3 nucleotides are TGTGCCAGCAGCCCCATAAGCGGGAGGGGGAGTGATGAGCAGTTCTTC.

This clonotype was recorded many times. As DNA, the CDR3 is TGTGCCAGCAGTTTTTTAGGGATTGTGGGTTTTCAAGCTAATGAAAAACTGTTTTTT. Encoded protein: CASSFLGIVGFQANEKLFF. This sequence joins TRBV12-3 or TRBV12-4 and TRBJ1-4, with D unclear. V was shortened by 3 bases and J by 3 bases, with 23 bases between the two germline ends. CDR3 length: 19 residues.

This clonotype has a count of ten or more. J is TRBJ1-1 and V is TRBV2, with 7 bases fitting TRBD1. The CDR3 totals 15 residues. Germline lookup yields CDR1 SNHLY and CDR2 FYNNEI. V lost 6 bases, J lost 2 bases, and 9 bases stayed unmatched. Here the CDR3 DNA reads TGTGCCAGCAGGGCGAACAGGGGATTTAACACTGAAGCTTTCTTT. This sequence encodes CASRANRGFNTEAFF. The variable domain in full, with the rest retrieved from reference TRBV2 and TRBJ1-1, is EPEVTQTPSHQVTQMGQEVILRCVPISNHLYFYWYRQILGQKVEFLVSFYNNEISEKSEIFDDQFSVERPDGSNFTLKIRSTKLEDSAMYFCASRANRGFNTEAFFGQGTRLTVV.

CDR3 DNA: TGTGCCAGTAGTATTCGGTCGGGAGATAGGCACAACAATGAGCAGTTCTTC. As protein: CASSIRSGDRHNNEQFF. The rearrangement links TRBV19 to TRBJ2-1, with a tentative D call TRBD2 (6 bases). CDR3 length: 17 amino acids. Trimming shortened V by 3 bases and J by 5 bases, and 20 bases separated the two germline ends. Germline V CDR1 and CDR2: LNHDA, SQIVND (reference sequence).

The table lists this clonotype with a few counts. The rearrangement links TRBV19 to TRBJ2-1; D may correspond to TRBD1 or TRBD2 (5 bases each). Germline CDR1 is LNHDA and CDR2 is SQIVND (reference sequence). The CDR3 consists of 16 residues. V gave up 2 bases and J gave up 0 bases, with 11 bases separating them. Here the CDR3 reads CASSIPGPSSYNEQFF. The CDR3 DNA follows: TGTGCCAGTAGTATACCGGGGCCGAGCTCCTACAATGAGCAGTTCTTC.

This clonotype was seen a few times. The V call is TRBV6-1, the J call TRBJ2-2; 7 positions match TRBD1. V dropped 6 bases and J dropped 6; count of bases not matched to a gene: 7. The CDR3 is made up of 14 amino acids. Germline CDR1 is MNHNS and CDR2 is SASEGT. The CDR3 DNA sequence: TGTGCCAGCAGCTCCGACAGGGAAGCCGGGGAGCTGTTTTTT. Protein: CASSSDREAGELFF.

This clonotype was observed many times. The CDR3 loop reads CASSPGHLLQETQYF. The CDR3 DNA follows: TGTGCCAGCAGCCCGGGACACCTACTTCAAGAGACCCAGTACTTC. This rearrangement joins TRBV3-1 to TRBJ2-5; possible D gene TRBD1, 6 bases. The length of the CDR3 is 15 residues. V lost 4 bases and J lost 2, with 14 bases in between. Germline assignment: CDR1 LGHDT and CDR2 YNNKEL (reference sequence).

This clonotype was detected only a few times. V usage is TRBV12-5 and J usage is TRBJ2-3, with 8 bases lining up with TRBD1. Germline V gene data show CDR1 as LGHNT and CDR2 as FRNRAP. The CDR3 spans 15 residues. The junction had 5 bases not matched to a gene; V was cut back by 3 bases and J by 3 bases. CDR3 region: CASGFWQGATDTQYF. The CDR3, as DNA: TGTGCTAGTGGTTTTTGGCAGGGGGCTACAGATACGCAGTATTTT.

This clonotype was detected ten times or more. Here the CDR3 reads CASSPQESHEKLFF. The DNA of the CDR3 is TGTGCCAGCTCACCCCAGGAGTCCCATGAAAAACTGTTTTTT. J is TRBJ1-4 and V is TRBV18; D gene uncertain. This CDR3 contains 14 residues. Germline V lookup: CDR1 KGHSH, CDR2 LQKENI. Trimming stripped 3 bases from V and 6 bases from J, with 11 bases between.

V is TRBV5-1 and J is TRBJ2-7, with 14 bases aligning to TRBD2. Germline lookup yields CDR1 SGHRS and CDR2 YFSETQ. CDR3 size: 16 residues. Unmatched junction bases numbered 6, after V lost 4 bases and J lost 3 bases. The chain's CDR3 is CASSRGTSGRDYEQYF. The CDR3 DNA reads TGCGCCAGCAGCCGCGGGACTAGCGGGAGAGACTACGAGCAGTACTTC.

This clonotype was picked up many times. CDR3 amino acids: CASSEWERTEAFF. The CDR3 bases are TGTGCCAGCAGTGAGTGGGAGCGCACTGAAGCTTTCTTT. The chain employs TRBV6-1 and TRBJ1-1; no clear D gene. Germline CDR1 is MNHNS and CDR2 is SASEGT. The V and J ends lost 3 bases and 4 bases respectively, with 9 bases between them. This CDR3 spans 13 amino acids.

This clonotype was recorded at least ten times. This rearrangement joins TRBV30 to TRBJ1-2, with 9 bases matching TRBD1. V was clipped by 7 bases and J by 7 bases; unmatched bases: 16. The CDR3 is 15 residues long. Per germline, CDR1 GTSNPN and CDR2 SVGIG (reference sequence). CDR3 bases: TGTGCCTCAACCGGGACAGGGCACCTTCTTCGTGGCTACACCTTC. Translated, it gives CASTGTGHLLRGYTF.

The J gene is TRBJ1-2, the V gene TRBV14, with D hard to call. Germline values: CDR1 SGHDN, CDR2 FVKESK. CDR3 length: 15 residues. V dropped 4 bases and J dropped 7 bases, with 19 bases sitting between them. In nucleotides, the CDR3 is TGTGCCAGCAGCCCCTCACGGGCCGGGTTCTTTGGCTACACCTTC. This gives the protein CASSPSRAGFFGYTF.

This clonotype was seen ten or more times. V gene TRBV20-1 combines with J gene TRBJ2-7; maybe TRBD2 (5 bases). The CDR3 covers 11 residues. Trimming took off 5 bases at V and 5 bases at J, with 10 bases between the two ends. Germline V gene lookup returns CDR1 DFQATT and CDR2 SNEGSKA (reference sequence). CDR3 in amino acids: CSARGTHEQYF. The DNA of the CDR3 is TGCAGTGCTCGGGGAACTCACGAGCAGTACTTC.

In its sample, this clonotype was seen many times. The CDR3 loop reads CAWSGGTGGGITEAFF. The DNA for the CDR3 is TGTGCCTGGAGTGGCGGGACAGGGGGAGGAATCACTGAAGCTTTCTTT. V is TRBV30 and J is TRBJ1-1; 11 nucleotides agree with TRBD1. Germline V lookup: CDR1 GTSNPN, CDR2 SVGIG (reference sequence). There are 16 residues in the CDR3. J gave up 4 bases and V 1 base, and 8 bases lay outside the gene matches.

This clonotype was found many times. The chain employs TRBV11-2 and TRBJ2-3, with 8 bases matching TRBD2. Germline CDR1 is SGHAT and CDR2 is FQNNGV. This CDR3 contains 15 residues. The trim removed 7 bases at V and 0 bases at J, leaving 6 bases unmatched. CDR3 DNA sequence: TGTGCCAGCAACCCCGGGACTAGTAGCACAGATACGCAGTATTTT. Its protein is CASNPGTSSTDTQYF.

This clonotype was seen many times. The chain links TRBV10-3 to TRBJ1-5; D remains ambiguous. Per the germline V gene, CDR1 is ENHRY and CDR2 is SYGVKD. V was cut by 3 bases and J by 6 bases, with 15 bases left in between. This CDR3 has 15 amino acids. CDR3 protein: CAISESRQMSQPQHF. The DNA of the CDR3 is TGTGCCATCAGTGAATCGAGGCAGATGAGTCAGCCCCAGCATTTT.

This clonotype was picked up a small number of times. V usage is TRBV19 and J usage is TRBJ1-1; tentatively, D is TRBD1 (5 bases). Trimming shortened V by 7 bases and J by 3 bases, and 15 bases separated the two germline ends. This CDR3 comprises 14 residues. Germline CDR1 and CDR2: LNHDA and SQIVND (reference sequence). The DNA of the CDR3 is TGTGCCAGTACTAAATTTGACAGAGACACTGAAGCTTTCTTT. It encodes CASTKFDRDTEAFF.

This clonotype was counted only a few times. The chain joins TRBV12-3 or TRBV12-4 to TRBJ1-2; D remains ambiguous. This CDR3 contains 13 residues. Trimming pared 6 bases from V and 5 bases from J, leaving 13 bases between. The CDR3 sequence: CASRQHIRYGYTF. The CDR3 DNA is TGTGCCAGCAGACAGCACATAAGATATGGCTACACCTTC.